This note documents a single T cell receptor beta chain sequence. Its antigen is unknown. This specimen belongs to a study of cytomegalovirus exposure and HLA in healthy donors. 60 Vbeta and 13 Jbeta primers were used in PCR. Sequencing used immunoSEQ multiplex PCR; TCRdb keeps in-frame clones, though not all of them. The sample includes around 160,000 clones, 80% to 90% seen only once; the top ten take about 9.3%. Study results and limitations: An apparent linkage of common viral pathogens to several of the most significant clusters emerged in a later analysis. The likely origin of a cluster of highly shared sequence variants was a sequencing artifact.

Trimming cost V 10 bases and J 2 bases, with 15 bases left between them. CDR3 length: 13 amino acids. CDR1 and CDR2 (germline): MDHEN, SYDVKM. This TCR was sampled from a man younger than 35 in good health and CMV-seropositive. The gene calls are TRBV28 and TRBJ2-7; D not resolved. The sequenced material came from PBMCs. The CDR3 loop reads CAIKKEVPYEQYF. The CDR3 DNA sequence: TGTGCCATCAAAAAAGAGGTCCCCTACGAGCAGTACTTC.